The source of this T cell receptor beta chain is a study of T-cell memory formation after mild COVID-19. About the research overall: In these data, TCR clusters were largely donor specific. Whole-study results and caveats: Pre-infection memory held some responding clones, suggesting pre-existing cross-reactive T cells responded. Among clones contracting day 15 to 85, CD4/CD8 was balanced, whereas later expanders leaned CD4+.

This clonotype is judged medium-sized (0.01 to 0.1%). No antigen is known for it. CDR1 and CDR2 (germline): MNHNY, SVGAGI (reference sequence). V gave up 1 base and J gave up 2 bases, with 8 bases separating them. The CDR3 is 14 residues long. It was 5'RACE with constant-segment primers that produced the TCR alpha and TCR beta cDNA libraries, which carried sample barcodes and UMIs. TCRdb re-derived calls from the 5' RACE reads in MiXCR, one entry per CDR3 protein. The table has under 110,000 distinct CDR3 sequences, roughly an eighth seen once. Sequencing was performed on PBMCs or a T cell subset sorted from them (not recorded which). The receptor was isolated from an adult woman who had mild COVID-19 (a few samples of this study predate the infection). Cell type and time point are not known. This chain joins TRBV6-6 and TRBJ1-2; D remains ambiguous. The CDR3 here is CASSYLDGNYGYTF. The CDR3 bases are TGTGCCAGCAGTTACTTGGACGGCAACTATGGCTACACCTTC.